The 30 T cell receptor beta chains reported below all come from one sample, sequenced in a study of blood T cell repertoires in COVID-19. Using immunoSEQ multiplex PCR, the repertoire was profiled, and TCRdb retains in-frame clones only, with some absent. The data show 150,000 to 200,000 clones, approximately 90% seen once. The material sequenced was PBMCs or T cells enriched from blood (not recorded which). All receptors derive from a woman aged 45-65 years who had recovered from COVID-19.

J is TRBJ1-2 and V is TRBV19; weak D call: TRBD1 (6 bases). Germline V gene sequence: CDR1 LNHDA, CDR2 SQIVND (reference sequence). This CDR3 has 14 residues. V dropped 6 bases and J dropped 7 bases, with 18 bases sitting between them. The CDR3 sequence: CASSLIGGQGGYTF. CDR3 coding DNA: TGTGCCAGTAGCCTAATCGGGGGGCAGGGTGGCTACACCTTC.

V gene TRBV10-3 combines with J gene TRBJ2-1; D gene ambiguous. V was cut by 2 bases and J by 11 bases, with 13 bases left in between. The CDR3 totals 13 residues. The germline V gene encodes CDR1 ENHRY and CDR2 SYGVKD. The CDR3 here is CAISEGSNPKQFF. CDR3 DNA: TGTGCCATCAGTGAGGGCTCGAACCCAAAGCAGTTCTTC.

This rearrangement joins TRBV4-1 to TRBJ2-7; D is uncertain. Per the germline V gene, CDR1 is MGHRA and CDR2 is YSYEKL. The CDR3 length is 14 residues. Trimming cost V 1 base and J 3 bases, with 10 bases left between them. Written as DNA, the CDR3 is TGCGCCAGCAGCCAAGGGCCTGGTATCTACGAGCAGTACTTC. Amino acids: CASSQGPGIYEQYF.

This clone showed up just once. The chain carries TRBV7-9 and TRBJ2-2; 10 bases are shared with TRBD1. CDR1 SEHNR and CDR2 FQNEAQ come from the germline V gene (reference sequence). The CDR3 is 18 residues long. V dropped 0 bases and J dropped 5; count of bases not matched to a gene: 9. The CDR3 DNA reads TGTGCCAGCAGCTTAGCCCACAGACAGGGGGCAGTAACCGGGGAGCTGTTTTTT. Its translation is CASSLAHRQGAVTGELFF.

The chain carries TRBV11-3 and TRBJ2-7; 8 positions agree with TRBD1. From germline, CDR1 is SGHNT and CDR2 YENEEA. The CDR3 sequence is 13 residues long. The ends lost 5 bases at V and 2 bases at J; junction bases unmatched: 2. The CDR3 DNA reads as TGTGCCAGCAGCGAGACAGGGGCCTACGAGCAGTACTTC. Its protein is CASSETGAYEQYF.

In the case of this clone: A junction boundary mismatches the germline segment, possibly from a read error. The chain couples TRBV6-2 or TRBV6-3 to TRBJ1-2; 8 bases match TRBD1. Germline V gives CDR1 MNHEY, CDR2 SVGEGT. The CDR3 spans 14 residues. CDR3 nucleotides: TGTGCCAGCAGTGACTCGGACAGGGTGTATGGCTACACCTTC. Its translation is CASSDSDRVYGYTF.

V gene TRBV6-5 combines with J gene TRBJ1-2; 8 bases are a match to TRBD1. Trimming cost V 0 bases and J 7 bases; bases outside gene matches: 10. In germline, CDR1 is MNHEY, CDR2 SVGAGI. The CDR3 length is 16 residues. CDR3 bases: TGTGCCAGCAGTTACTCGAGACCAGGGGGCGGCCGTGGCTACACCTTC. It yields the protein CASSYSRPGGGRGYTF.

The V call is TRBV5-6, the J call TRBJ1-2; D unresolved. CDR1 is SGHDT and CDR2 is YYEEEE in the germline V gene. Trimming shortened V by 3 bases and J by 4 bases, and 13 bases separated the two germline ends. The CDR3 is made up of 14 amino acids. The CDR3 DNA reads TGTGCCAGCAGCTCGATACAGATCTCCTATGGCTACACCTTC. Amino acid sequence: CASSSIQISYGYTF.

This rearrangement joins TRBV7-2 to TRBJ2-3; D call uncertain. This CDR3 spans 11 amino acids. The V end was cut by 5 bases, the J end by 6 bases, with 6 bases between. Germline CDR1 is SGHTA and CDR2 is FQGNSA. The CDR3 reads CASSGLDTQYF. Written as DNA, the CDR3 is TGTGCCAGCAGCGGGCTCGATACGCAGTATTTT. The full variable domain, rest sourced from reference TRBV7-2 and TRBJ2-3, is GAGVSQSPSNKVTEKGKDVELRCDPISGHTALYWYRQSLGQGLEFLIYFQGNSAPDKSGLPSDRFSAERTGGSVSTLTIQRTQQEDSAVYLCASSGLDTQYFGPGTRLTVL.

The chain couples TRBV25-1 to TRBJ2-2, with D perhaps TRBD1 (5 bases). The CDR3 has 15 residues. V dropped 8 bases and J dropped 7 bases, with 20 bases sitting between them. From germline, CDR1 is MGHDK and CDR2 SYGVNS. In nucleotides, the CDR3 is TGTGCCAGCTCCTCAGTCCAGGACATATACGGGGAGCTGTTTTTT. Translating it yields CASSSVQDIYGELFF.

The CDR3 DNA reads TGTGCCAGCAGCCAAGATCATCAGGACAGAGATACGCAGTATTTT. Its translation: CASSQDHQDRDTQYF. The V call is TRBV4-2, the J call TRBJ2-3; weak D call: TRBD1 (6 bases). The CDR3 covers 15 residues. V was trimmed by 0 bases and J by 5 bases, leaving 12 bases between them. Germline V CDR1 and CDR2: LGHNA, YNFKEQ.

This chain connects TRBV11-3 to TRBJ1-2; D is unresolved. The CDR3 length is 12 residues. V was clipped by 4 bases and J by 7 bases, with 10 bases between them. The germline gives CDR1 SGHNT, CDR2 YENEEA. The CDR3 DNA reads TGTGCCAGCAGCTCCCTTAGTGGTGGCTACACCTTC. Its protein is CASSSLSGGYTF.

V and J are TRBV6-5 and TRBJ2-7; 8 bases align to TRBD1. V lost 6 bases, J lost 9 bases, and 10 bases stayed unmatched. CDR1 is MNHEY, CDR2 SVGAGI, per germline. The CDR3 contains 13 residues. The CDR3 DNA follows: TGTGCCAGCAGCCAGGGACAGGCGCTAGGGCAGTACTTC. Translated: CASSQGQALGQYF.

The chain employs TRBV7-6 and TRBJ1-3; 7 positions agree with TRBD1. V lost 4 bases and J lost 4; bases outside the gene matches: 7. This CDR3 is built from 15 residues. Germline loops: CDR1 SGHVS, CDR2 FNYEAQ. The DNA for the CDR3 is TGTGCCAGCAGCTCAGACTGGACAGGAGGAAACACCATATATTTT. Translated: CASSSDWTGGNTIYF.

The chain has TRBV12-5 and TRBJ1-6; perhaps TRBD1 as D (5 bases). This CDR3 region has 15 residues. Deletions cut 7 bases from V and 7 bases from J, with 17 bases between. Germline assignment: CDR1 LGHNT and CDR2 FRNRAP. The CDR3 sequence is CASASRGGVNSPLHF. DNA for the CDR3: TGTGCTAGTGCCTCACGGGGGGGAGTGAATTCACCCCTCCACTTT.

A single count supports this clone. The chain carries TRBV3-1 (or the pseudogene TRBV3-2) and TRBJ2-3, with D unresolved. Germline V gene data show CDR1 as LGHDT and CDR2 as YNNKEL (reference sequence). V was trimmed by 2 bases and J by 5 bases, leaving 8 bases between them. The CDR3 runs to 13 residues. The CDR3 loop is CASSQLVRDTQYF. CDR3 coding DNA: TGTGCCAGCAGCCAACTAGTTAGAGATACGCAGTATTTT.

The chain joins TRBV5-1 to TRBJ2-7; 9 nucleotides match TRBD2. The CDR3 runs 17 residues. The J segment lost 3 bases and the V segment lost 0 bases, leaving 10 bases of the junction unmatched. The V gene's germline CDR1 is SGHRS and CDR2 YFSETQ. CDR3 coding DNA: TGCGCCAGCAGCTTGGCCCCCAACCAAGCGGGGGGCTACGAGCAGTACTTC. Translated, it gives CASSLAPNQAGGYEQYF.

The sample holds a few counts of this clone. The chain recombines TRBV7-2 with TRBJ1-4; D is perhaps TRBD1 (6 bases). The ends were cut back, 5 bases at V and 2 bases at J, with 9 bases in the middle. The CDR3 spans 14 residues. CDR1 is SGHTA, CDR2 FQGNSA, per germline. CDR3 DNA: TGTGCCAGCAGCAGGACAGTGACTAATGAAAAACTGTTTTTT. It codes for CASSRTVTNEKLFF.

This chain links TRBV5-8 with TRBJ1-5; 7 bases match TRBD1. Germline trimming cut 3 bases from V and 3 bases from J; bases unmatched to any gene: 9. CDR1 is SGHTS and CDR2 is YDEGEE in the germline V gene. This CDR3 spans 16 amino acids. CDR3 DNA: TGTGCCAGCAGCTGGGGTTACAGGGGTACCAATCAGCCCCAGCATTTT. Translation: CASSWGYRGTNQPQHF.

The chain uses TRBV5-6 and TRBJ1-2; 11 bases are shared with TRBD1. CDR3 size: 16 residues. Germline trimming cut 3 bases from V and 8 bases from J; bases unmatched to any gene: 12. The germline CDR1 and CDR2 sequences are SGHDT and YYEEEE. The CDR3 spells CASSSGQGAILRGYTF. In DNA form, the CDR3 reads TGTGCCAGCAGCTCAGGACAGGGGGCGATCCTTCGCGGCTACACCTTC.

V gene TRBV3-1 (or the pseudogene TRBV3-2) combines with J gene TRBJ2-3; D is perhaps TRBD2 (6 bases). CDR3 length: 16 residues. Between the trimmed V and J ends, which lost 1 base and 3 bases, there was a span of 14 bases. Germline V gene lookup returns CDR1 LGHDT and CDR2 YNNKEL (reference sequence). The CDR3 nucleotides read TGTGCCAGCAGCCAAGCTCGGGGGAAAGTAACAGATACGCAGTATTTT. It specifies CASSQARGKVTDTQYF.

The chain couples TRBV6-2 or TRBV6-3 to TRBJ1-4, with TRBD1 identical over 7 bases. The CDR3 runs to 14 residues. The ends lost 5 bases at V and 5 bases at J; junction bases unmatched: 5. From germline, CDR1 is MNHEY and CDR2 SVGEGT. The CDR3 DNA reads as TGTGCCAGCAGTCGGGGACAGTTCAATGAAAAACTGTTTTTT. The encoded protein is CASSRGQFNEKLFF.

This chain uses TRBV5-1 with TRBJ2-7; D ambiguous. V lost 6 bases and J lost 0, with 16 bases in between. This CDR3 contains 15 residues. Germline CDR1 and CDR2: SGHRS and YFSETQ. The CDR3 reads CASNPRSLTSYEQYF. The CDR3 DNA sequence: TGCGCCAGCAACCCCCGGAGTTTGACCTCCTACGAGCAGTACTTC.

The rearrangement uses TRBV10-1 and TRBJ2-7; 7 bases match TRBD2. The J segment lost 6 bases and the V segment lost 0 bases, leaving 14 bases of the junction unmatched. The CDR3 covers 17 residues. From germline, CDR1 is WNHNN and CDR2 SYGVQD (reference sequence). DNA for the CDR3: TGCGCCAGCAGTGAGTCAGCGGGGCGGAGGGGATCCGTCGAGCAGTACTTC. Protein: CASSESAGRRGSVEQYF.

In this sample, this clone turned up once. This chain uses TRBV6-5 with TRBJ1-1; possible D gene TRBD1, 5 bases. With 8 bases removed from V and 0 bases from J, the gap between germline ends came to 10 bases. The CDR3 totals 13 residues. Germline CDR1 is MNHEY and CDR2 is SVGAGI. CDR3 DNA sequence: TGTGCCAGCGGGGCGCGGTTGAACACTGAAGCTTTCTTT. Translation gives CASGARLNTEAFF.

The DNA for the CDR3 is TGTGCCAGTAGTATGTCACAGGGGGCAGCTCAGCCCCAGCATTTT. This codes for CASSMSQGAAQPQHF. The chain employs TRBV19 and TRBJ1-5; TRBD1 aligns across 9 bases. V dropped 3 bases and J dropped 6; count of bases not matched to a gene: 6. The CDR3 runs 15 residues. Germline V CDR1 and CDR2: LNHDA, SQIVND (reference sequence).

This clone has only a few counts. V usage is TRBV30 and J usage is TRBJ1-1; 7 bases match TRBD1. V was clipped by 4 bases and J by 5 bases; unmatched bases: 7. Germline V gives CDR1 GTSNPN, CDR2 SVGIG (reference sequence). The CDR3 spans 13 residues. CDR3 region: CAWNKAGGTEAFF. CDR3 nucleotide sequence: TGTGCCTGGAATAAGGCAGGGGGAACTGAAGCTTTCTTT. The full variable domain, in which reference TRBV30 and TRBJ1-1 provide the parts outside the CDR3, is SQTIHQWPATLVQPVGSPLSLECTVEGTSNPNLYWYRQAAGRGLQLLFYSVGIGQISSEVPQNLSASRPQDRQFILSSKKLLLSDSGFYLCAWNKAGGTEAFFGQGTRLTVV.

V is TRBV7-2 and J is TRBJ1-2, with a weak D call TRBD1 (5 bases). Trimming pared 2 bases from V and 7 bases from J, leaving 14 bases between. Germline V CDR1 and CDR2: SGHTA, FQGNSA. This CDR3 contains 14 residues. CDR3 nucleotides: TGTGCCAGCAGCTTAAGGGGCAGGGAGGGTGGCTACACCTTC. It encodes CASSLRGREGGYTF.

This chain links TRBV5-6 with TRBJ1-2, with a tentative D call TRBD1 (6 bases). Looked up from germline, CDR1 is SGHDT and CDR2 is YYEEEE. The CDR3 length is 13 residues. V lost 3 bases to trimming and J lost 5 bases, with 11 bases between them. CDR3 residues: CASSYRQVYGYTF. The CDR3 bases are TGTGCCAGCAGCTACCGACAGGTGTATGGCTACACCTTC.

The rearrangement links TRBV14 to TRBJ1-1; 10 nucleotides agree with TRBD1. After removal of 5 bases from V and 1 base from J, the junction contained 4 bases not matched to a gene. The CDR3 spans 15 residues. Germline lookup yields CDR1 SGHDN and CDR2 FVKESK. In DNA form, the CDR3 reads TGTGCCAGCAGCGCCCGGACAGGGGGGAACACTGAAGCTTTCTTT. Protein product: CASSARTGGNTEAFF.